One sample yielded the 9 T cell receptor beta chains listed below, sequenced in a study of blood T cell repertoires in COVID-19 (TCRdb year 2020). Library prep was done by the immunoSEQ multiplex PCR assay. TCRdb took over this immuneACCESS table, retaining in-frame rearrangements with V and J assigned. Such tables are incomplete; in checked studies, under half of the missing clones stem from an unresolved V gene, and the remainder is unexplained. The sample yields roughly 200,000 clones; around 84% were counted once. Roughly 3% of the sample rests with the top ten. Sequenced: peripheral blood. Receptor source: a man between 60 and 75 years old with acute or convalescent COVID-19.

V usage is TRBV7-2 and J usage is TRBJ2-2, with D uncertain. Germline assignment: CDR1 SGHTA and CDR2 FQGNSA. The CDR3 totals 16 residues. The V end lost 3 bases, the J end lost 3 bases, and 14 bases lay between the germline ends. The CDR3 loop reads CASSFTHPPDTGELFF. CDR3 sequence (DNA): TGTGCCAGCAGCTTCACTCACCCCCCGGACACCGGGGAGCTGTTTTTT. Variable domain in full (rest from reference TRBV7-2 and TRBJ2-2): GAGVSQSPSNKVTEKGKDVELRCDPISGHTALYWYRQSLGQGLEFLIYFQGNSAPDKSGLPSDRFSAERTGGSVSTLTIQRTQQEDSAVYLCASSFTHPPDTGELFFGEGSRLTVL.

The chain carries TRBV9 and TRBJ2-3, with a tentative D call TRBD2 (7 bases). The CDR3 is 16 amino acids. Germline V gene sequence: CDR1 SGDLS, CDR2 YYNGEE. Trimming left V 0 bases short and J 2 bases short, with 13 bases between. CDR3 DNA: TGTGCCAGCAGCGTAGTGGGGGGGGGCCTCACAGATACGCAGTATTTT. Translation gives CASSVVGGGLTDTQYF. The full variable domain, with the rest looked up from reference TRBV9 and TRBJ2-3, is DSGVTQTPKHLITATGQRVTLRCSPRSGDLSVYWYQQSLDQGLQFLIQYYNGEERAKGNILERFSAQQFPDLHSELNLSSLELGDSALYFCASSVVGGGLTDTQYFGPGTRLTVL.

The chain carries TRBV5-6 and TRBJ2-1, with no clear D. Germline assignment: CDR1 SGHDT and CDR2 YYEEEE. V gave up 4 bases and J gave up 8 bases, with 10 bases separating them. The CDR3 covers 12 residues. In DNA, the CDR3 is TGTGCCAGCAGCCCGGTTAACTATGAGCAGTTCTTC. This codes for CASSPVNYEQFF.

The J gene is TRBJ2-1, the V gene TRBV11-3, with 10 bases that match TRBD2. Germline CDR1 and CDR2: SGHNT and YENEEA. V shed 1 base, J shed 5 bases, and the junction held 14 bases outside the gene matches. CDR3 length: 19 amino acids. The CDR3 nucleotides read TGTGCCAGCAGCTTAGGGGTCCCGTGGGGAGCGGGGGGGAACAATGAGCAGTTCTTC. Protein product: CASSLGVPWGAGGNNEQFF. Drawing the rest from reference TRBV11-3 and TRBJ2-1, the complete variable domain is EAGVVQSPRYKIIEKKQPVAFWCNPISGHNTLYWYLQNLGQGPELLIRYENEEAVDDSQLPKDRFSAERLKGVDSTLKIQPAELGDSAVYLCASSLGVPWGAGGNNEQFFGPGTRLTVL.

This rearrangement joins TRBV6-2 or TRBV6-3 to TRBJ2-7; tentative D call: TRBD2 (5 bases). Germline V gene lookup returns CDR1 MNHEY and CDR2 SVGEGT. CDR3 length: 14 amino acids. Between the trimmed V and J ends, which lost 5 bases and 7 bases, there was a span of 18 bases. CDR3 nucleotide sequence: TGTGCCAGCAGTATCATTAGCGCTCTCGGGGAGCAGTACTTC. It codes for CASSIISALGEQYF.

DNA of the CDR3: TGTGCCAGCAGCCCCCCCGGGACTAGCCTCCGAGAGACCCAGTACTTC. This sequence encodes CASSPPGTSLRETQYF. The chain joins TRBV5-6 to TRBJ2-5, with 9 bases matching TRBD2. The CDR3 covers 16 residues. Looked up from germline, CDR1 is SGHDT and CDR2 is YYEEEE. V trimming: 4 bases; J trimming: 4 bases; junction bases outside the gene matches: 11.

This clone is a singleton in its sample. This chain joins TRBV5-1 and TRBJ2-3, with 10 nucleotides matching TRBD2. The germline CDR1 and CDR2 sequences are SGHRS and YFSETQ. V lost 3 bases and J lost 5; bases outside the gene matches: 9. This CDR3 spans 16 amino acids. In DNA, the CDR3 is TGCGCCAGCAGCTCCGGCAGCGGGGGGGCGGTAGATACGCAGTATTTT. This encodes CASSSGSGGAVDTQYF.

This rearrangement joins TRBV11-2 to TRBJ2-1, with D perhaps matching TRBD2 (7 bases). V was shortened by 1 base and J by 6 bases, with 22 bases between the two germline ends. CDR1 and CDR2 (germline): SGHAT, FQNNGV. The CDR3 consists of 18 residues. The CDR3 DNA follows: TGTGCCAGCAGCTTAGTTTGGGGGGGGGCCCCCCGACCCAATGAGCAGTTCTTC. It codes for CASSLVWGGAPRPNEQFF.

The count of this clone is one. The chain links TRBV6-4 to TRBJ2-5; D uncertain. There are 13 residues in the CDR3. Per germline, CDR1 MRHNA and CDR2 SNTAGT. The V end was cut by 5 bases, the J end by 5 bases, with 12 bases between. The DNA for the CDR3 is TGTGCCAGCAGTCTCTCTATCGGGGAGACCCAGTACTTC. Translating gives CASSLSIGETQYF.